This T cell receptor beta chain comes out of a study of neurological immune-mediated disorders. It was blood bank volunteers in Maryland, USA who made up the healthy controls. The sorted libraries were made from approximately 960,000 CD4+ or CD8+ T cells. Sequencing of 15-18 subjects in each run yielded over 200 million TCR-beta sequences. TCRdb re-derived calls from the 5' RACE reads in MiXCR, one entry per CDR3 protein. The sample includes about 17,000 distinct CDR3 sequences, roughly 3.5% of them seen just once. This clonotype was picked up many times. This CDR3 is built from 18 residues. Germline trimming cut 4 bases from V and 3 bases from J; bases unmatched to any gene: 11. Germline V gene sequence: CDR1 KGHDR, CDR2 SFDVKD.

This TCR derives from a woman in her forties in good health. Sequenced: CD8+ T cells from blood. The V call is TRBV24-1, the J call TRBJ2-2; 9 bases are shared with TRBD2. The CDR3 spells CATSDRGSAGGYTGELFF. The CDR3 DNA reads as TGTGCCACCAGTGACCGCGGGTCGGCGGGAGGGTACACCGGGGAGCTGTTTTTT.